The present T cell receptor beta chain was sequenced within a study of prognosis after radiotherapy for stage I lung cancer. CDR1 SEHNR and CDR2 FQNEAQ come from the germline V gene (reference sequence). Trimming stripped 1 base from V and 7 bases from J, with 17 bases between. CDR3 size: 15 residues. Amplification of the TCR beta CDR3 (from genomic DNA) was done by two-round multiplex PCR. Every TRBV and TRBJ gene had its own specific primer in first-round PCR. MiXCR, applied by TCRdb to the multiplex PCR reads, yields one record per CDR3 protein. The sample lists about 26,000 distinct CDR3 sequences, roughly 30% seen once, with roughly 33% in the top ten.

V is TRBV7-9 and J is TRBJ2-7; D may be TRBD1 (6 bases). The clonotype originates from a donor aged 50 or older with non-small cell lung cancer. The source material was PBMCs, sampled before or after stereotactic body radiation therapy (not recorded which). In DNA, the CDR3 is TGTGCCAGCAGCTTAGGAAGGTCCTACCAGGGGGAGCAGTACTTC. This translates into CASSLGRSYQGEQYF.